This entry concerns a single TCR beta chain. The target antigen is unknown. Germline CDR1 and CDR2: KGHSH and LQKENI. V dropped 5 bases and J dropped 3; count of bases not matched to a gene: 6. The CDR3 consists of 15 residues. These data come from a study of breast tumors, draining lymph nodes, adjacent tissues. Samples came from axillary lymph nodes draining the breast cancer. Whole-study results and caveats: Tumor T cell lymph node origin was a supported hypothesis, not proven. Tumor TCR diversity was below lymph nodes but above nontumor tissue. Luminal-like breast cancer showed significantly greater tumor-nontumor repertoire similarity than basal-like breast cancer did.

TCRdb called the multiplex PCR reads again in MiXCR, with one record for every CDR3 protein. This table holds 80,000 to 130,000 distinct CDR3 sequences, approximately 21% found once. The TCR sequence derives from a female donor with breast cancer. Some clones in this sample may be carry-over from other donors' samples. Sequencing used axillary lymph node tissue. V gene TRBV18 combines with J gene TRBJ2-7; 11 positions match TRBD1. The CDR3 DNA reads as TGTGCCAGCTCATTGATCGGGACAGGGGGCTACGAGCAGTACTTC. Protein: CASSLIGTGGYEQYF. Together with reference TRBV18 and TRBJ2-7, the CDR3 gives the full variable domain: NAGVMQNPRHLVRRRGQEARLRCSPMKGHSHVYWYRQLPEEGLKFMVYLQKENIIDESGMPKERFSAEFPKEGPSILRIQQVVRGDSAAYFCASSLIGTGGYEQYFGPGTRLTVT.